The T cell receptor beta chain under discussion was sequenced for a study of blood T cell repertoires in COVID-19. Measured with immunoSEQ multiplex PCR; TCRdb has only the in-frame clones, and not every one. The repertoire holds some 200,000 clones, with around 91% as singletons. Cohorts were assigned according to the clinical history that participants reported. The CDR3 spans 12 residues. Germline V gives CDR1 SGHTA, CDR2 FQGNSA. With 6 bases removed from V and 6 bases from J, the gap between germline ends came to 9 bases. Sequencing was done on a sample of PBMCs or T cells enriched from blood (not recorded which). The TCR sequence derives from a woman in her late teens or twenties who had recovered from COVID-19. This chain connects TRBV7-2 to TRBJ2-1; the D is unclear. CDR3 in amino acids: CASSRYFNEQFF. CDR3 coding DNA: TGTGCCAGCAGTCGTTATTTCAATGAGCAGTTCTTC.